This TCR beta chain was documented in a study of blood T cell repertoires in COVID-19. About the study: PBMCs, B-cell-depleted T cells, or T cells were the source of the cDNA or gDNA that made up the material.

In the authors' methods: How many nucleated cells were present was estimated from reference gene primer amplification. Some clones are missing from TCRdb's copy, which holds only in-frame ones; the method was immunoSEQ multiplex PCR. The V and J calls and clone size come from that table; D and trimming were worked out from the DNA. The repertoire holds more than 250,000 clones, roughly 80% seen once, with about 5% in the top ten. Those enrolled, adults aged roughly 18 to 90 years, came from 20 to 25 US areas. Membership in each cohort depended on participant-reported clinical history. The ends lost 7 bases at V and 1 base at J; junction bases unmatched: 9. This CDR3 is built from 15 residues. Germline V lookup: CDR1 LNHDA, CDR2 SQIVND (reference sequence).

This clonotype was obtained from a man aged 35-49 years who had been exposed to COVID-19. This chain connects TRBV19 to TRBJ1-1; 7 nucleotides line up with TRBD1. Sequenced material: PBMCs or T cells enriched from blood (not recorded which). CDR3 residues: CASKTGRRQNTEAFF. In nucleotides, the CDR3 is TGTGCCAGTAAGACAGGGCGCAGACAGAACACTGAAGCTTTCTTT.